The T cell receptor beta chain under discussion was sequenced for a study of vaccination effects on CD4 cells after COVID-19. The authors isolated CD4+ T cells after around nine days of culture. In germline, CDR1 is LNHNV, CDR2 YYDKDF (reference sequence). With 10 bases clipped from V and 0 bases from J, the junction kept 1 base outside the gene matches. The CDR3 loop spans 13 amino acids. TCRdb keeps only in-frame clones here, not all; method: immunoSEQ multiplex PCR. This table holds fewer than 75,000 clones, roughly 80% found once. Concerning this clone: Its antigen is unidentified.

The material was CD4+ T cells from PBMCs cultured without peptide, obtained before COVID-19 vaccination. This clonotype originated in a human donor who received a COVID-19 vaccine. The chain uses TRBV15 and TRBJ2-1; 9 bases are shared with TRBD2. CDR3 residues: CASGRVSYNEQFF. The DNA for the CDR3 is TGTGCCAGCGGGAGGGTCTCCTACAATGAGCAGTTCTTC.